Shown below are 9 T cell receptor beta chains from a single sample sequenced in a study of Ad26.COV2.S vaccination and SARS-CoV-2 variants. Treatment noted: about 20 received Ad26.COV2.S at low or high dose, single or two shots; 5 received placebo; per-sample allocation not given. The study sampled participants on day 63 after the first vaccine or placebo injection. Measured with immunoSEQ multiplex PCR; TCRdb has only the in-frame clones, and not every one. This table has hundreds of thousands of clones, 80% to 90% appearing once. The source was peripheral blood, collected in a trial of Ad26.COV2.S vaccine versus placebo. The receptors stem from a person aged 18-60 years who received the Ad26.COV2.S COVID-19 vaccine or a placebo.

The chain recombines TRBV5-1 with TRBJ1-1, with D unclear. Between the trimmed V and J ends, which lost 0 bases and 0 bases, there was a span of 12 bases. There are 16 residues in the CDR3. Germline-derived CDR1 and CDR2 are SGHRS and YFSETQ. The CDR3 DNA reads as TGCGCCAGCAGCTTGGCCGAGAGACGGATGAACACTGAAGCTTTCTTT. Protein: CASSLAERRMNTEAFF.

Only a few counts were recorded for this clone. This chain uses TRBV6-5 with TRBJ1-5; D not certain. The V and J ends lost 0 bases and 0 bases respectively, with 6 bases between them. This CDR3 has 15 residues. Germline V gene sequence: CDR1 MNHEY, CDR2 SVGAGI. DNA of the CDR3: TGTGCCAGCAGTTACTCGGCAGCTAGCAATCAGCCCCAGCATTTT. The encoded protein is CASSYSAASNQPQHF.

This chain uses TRBV5-5 with TRBJ2-7; tentative D call: TRBD1 (6 bases). With 4 bases removed from V and 2 bases from J, the gap between germline ends came to 13 bases. The germline CDR1 and CDR2 sequences are SGHKS and YYEKEE (reference sequence). The CDR3 consists of 14 residues. For the CDR3, the DNA is TGTGCCAGCAGCCCGGGACACGGCCCCTACGAGCAGTACTTC. Its translation: CASSPGHGPYEQYF.

This rearrangement joins TRBV5-1 to TRBJ1-3; possible D gene TRBD1, 5 bases. The V end lost 0 bases, the J end lost 4 bases, and 11 bases lay between the germline ends. Looked up from germline, CDR1 is SGHRS and CDR2 is YFSETQ. The length of the CDR3 is 15 residues. Here the CDR3 DNA reads TGCGCCAGCAGCTTGGGGACAACAACGGGAAACACCATATATTTT. Translated: CASSLGTTTGNTIYF. Full variable domain (outside the CDR3, taken from reference TRBV5-1 and TRBJ1-3): KAGVTQTPRYLIKTRGQQVTLSCSPISGHRSVSWYQQTPGQGLQFLFEYFSETQRNKGNFPGRFSGRQFSNSRSEMNVSTLELGDSALYLCASSLGTTTGNTIYFGEGSWLTVV.

The chain carries TRBV7-2 and TRBJ2-5, with 11 bases matching TRBD1. V gave up 5 bases and J gave up 5 bases; unmatched junction bases: 7. The CDR3 is 15 residues long. CDR1 is SGHTA, CDR2 FQGNSA, per germline. The CDR3, as DNA: TGTGCCAGCAGCATACACGGGGACAGGGGGGAGACCCAGTACTTC. Amino acids: CASSIHGDRGETQYF.

V usage is TRBV24-1 and J usage is TRBJ1-2, with 8 bases fitting TRBD1. V lost 7 bases and J lost 4; bases outside the gene matches: 1. CDR1 is KGHDR, CDR2 SFDVKD, per germline. This CDR3 comprises 12 residues. In nucleotides, the CDR3 is TGTGCCACCAGCGACAGGGGCTATGGCTACACCTTC. Translation: CATSDRGYGYTF.

This clone is a singleton in its sample. The J gene is TRBJ1-1, the V gene TRBV7-8; 8 bases line up with TRBD1. The trim removed 10 bases at V and 1 base at J, leaving 8 bases unmatched. CDR3 length: 14 amino acids. Germline V gene data show CDR1 as SGHVS and CDR2 as FQNEAQ. The DNA of the CDR3 is TGTGCCACCGGACAGGGCCTAACGAACACTGAAGCTTTCTTT. Its protein is CATGQGLTNTEAFF.

The chain is built from TRBV5-1 and TRBJ2-7; 8 bases fit TRBD1. This CDR3 region has 14 residues. The germline V gene encodes CDR1 SGHRS and CDR2 YFSETQ. The ends lost 3 bases at V and 3 bases at J; junction bases unmatched: 5. This CDR3 is CASSSDRVLYEQYF. CDR3 sequence (DNA): TGCGCCAGCAGCTCGGACAGGGTTCTCTACGAGCAGTACTTC.

CDR3: CASSQDPGRSNEKLFF. CDR3 nucleotides: TGTGCCAGCAGCCAAGATCCCGGACGGTCTAATGAAAAACTGTTTTTT. The chain joins TRBV3-1 (or the pseudogene TRBV3-2) to TRBJ1-4; D is ambiguous. This CDR3 is built from 16 residues. The V gene's germline CDR1 is LGHDT and CDR2 YNNKEL (reference sequence). Trimming left V 0 bases short and J 3 bases short, with 11 bases between.